Following are 10 T cell receptor beta chains from one sample sequenced in a study of graft-versus-host responses after intestinal transplantation. What these receptors recognize is not known. Sequencing was performed with immunoSEQ multiplex PCR; in TCRdb, only in-frame clones are kept and a portion is missing. The sample carries about 130,000 clones, 85% to 95% recorded once. Sequenced material: unstimulated CD4+ T cells sorted from spleen or lymph node cells, taken before intestinal transplant. Every receptor here comes from a human donor who received an intestinal transplant.

This chain links TRBV15 with TRBJ2-1; a possible D gene is TRBD1 (6 bases). Germline V lookup: CDR1 LNHNV, CDR2 YYDKDF (reference sequence). This CDR3 has 14 amino acids. V was trimmed by 2 bases and J by 3 bases, leaving 8 bases between them. The CDR3 here is CATSRRDIYNEQFF. The DNA of the CDR3 is TGTGCCACCAGCAGAAGGGACATCTACAATGAGCAGTTCTTC.

The chain uses TRBV4-3 and TRBJ2-5; 7 bases line up with TRBD1. Germline V CDR1 and CDR2: LGHNA, YSLEER. V was pared by 0 bases and J by 1 base, with 2 bases of the junction left unmatched. This CDR3 is 15 amino acids long. The CDR3: CASSQDRGFQETQYF. The CDR3, as DNA: TGCGCCAGCAGCCAAGACAGGGGGTTCCAAGAGACCCAGTACTTC.

The chain combines TRBV5-8 with TRBJ1-5, with D unclear. CDR1 and CDR2 from the germline V gene are SGHTS and YDEGEE. The CDR3 spans 18 residues. Trimming removed 3 bases from V and 1 base from J, with 20 bases in between. The DNA of the CDR3 is TGTGCCAGCAGCTCTTTTTTCGTCCCGGGATCGAGCAATCAGCCCCAGCATTTT. Its translation is CASSSFFVPGSSNQPQHF.

The genes are TRBV6-5 and TRBJ2-3; D gene unclear. Germline V CDR1 and CDR2: MNHEY, SVGAGI. Deletions cut 4 bases from V and 2 bases from J, with 7 bases between. The CDR3 contains 13 residues. The CDR3 region has the DNA TGTGCCAGCAGTTTAGACCACACAGATACGCAGTATTTT. This gives the protein CASSLDHTDTQYF.

V is TRBV7-9 and J is TRBJ2-4, with D maybe TRBD2 (5 bases). The V and J ends lost 4 bases and 9 bases respectively, with 7 bases between them. The CDR3 extends over 11 amino acids. Germline CDR1 SEHNR, CDR2 FQNEAQ (reference sequence). The CDR3 DNA reads as TGTGCCAGCAGCTCGGGGTTCATTCAGTACTTC. Its protein is CASSSGFIQYF.

The J gene is TRBJ1-3, the V gene TRBV28; TRBD1 agrees at 7 bases. The CDR3 is 11 amino acids. Germline-derived CDR1 and CDR2 are MDHEN and SYDVKM. V lost 6 bases to trimming and J lost 12 bases; unmatched junction nucleotides: 5. The CDR3 coding sequence is TGTGCCAGCAGCACAGGGGTGGGCATATATTTT. Translating it yields CASSTGVGIYF.

This clone was counted once. The genes are TRBV6-5 and TRBJ1-2; D gene unclear. V lost 0 bases and J lost 4, with 12 bases in between. CDR1 is MNHEY, CDR2 SVGAGI, per germline. The CDR3 spans 15 residues. In DNA, the CDR3 is TGTGCCAGCAGTTACTCGAGCCGGGCCACCTATGGCTACACCTTC. Amino acid sequence: CASSYSSRATYGYTF.

J is TRBJ2-4 and V is TRBV19; D is perhaps TRBD2 (5 bases). The germline CDR1 and CDR2 sequences are LNHDA and SQIVND (reference sequence). The CDR3 length is 15 residues. V was shortened by 5 bases and J by 7 bases, with 18 bases between the two germline ends. The CDR3 sequence is CASSPSGIPANIQYF. As DNA, the CDR3 is TGTGCCAGTAGTCCTTCCGGGATCCCAGCGAACATTCAGTACTTC.

This chain uses TRBV19 with TRBJ1-1, with D uncertain. Germline V gene sequence: CDR1 LNHDA, CDR2 SQIVND (reference sequence). V was shortened by 1 base and J by 6 bases, with 6 bases between the two germline ends. This CDR3 region has 12 residues. The CDR3 spells CASSIGRAEAFF. CDR3 sequence (DNA): TGTGCCAGTAGTATAGGAAGGGCTGAAGCTTTCTTT.

V and J are TRBV5-6 and TRBJ1-1; D not certain. CDR1 is SGHDT, CDR2 YYEEEE, per germline. CDR3 size: 15 residues. Trimming pared 1 base from V and 0 bases from J, leaving 10 bases between. The CDR3 region is CASSLQASLNTEAFF. CDR3 sequence (DNA): TGTGCCAGCAGCTTGCAGGCGAGCCTGAACACTGAAGCTTTCTTT.